Listed below are T cell receptor beta chains from one sample, sequenced in a study of blood T cell repertoires in COVID-19. The protocol was immunoSEQ multiplex PCR, while the TCRdb copy is restricted to in-frame clones and leaves out a portion. The sample contains about 360,000 clones, 88% of which appear only once. Sequencing was carried out using PBMCs or T cells enriched from blood (not recorded which). These receptors were collected from a woman between 35 and 50 years old with acute COVID-19. Both conserved end residues are part of each CDR3. D genes are given only for firm matches. Where a row states a size, it is once, few, many or the class of an expanded clone; other rows omit it.

J | size | D | V | CDR3 | DNA
TRBJ1-1 | - | TRBD1 | TRBV27 | CASSPPFHRGTEAFF | TGTGCCAGCAGTCCACCTTTCCACAGGGGAACTGAAGCTTTCTTT
TRBJ2-1 | - | - | TRBV11-2 | CASSFISRGPDYNEQFF | TGTGCCAGCAGCTTTATCTCCAGAGGGCCAGACTACAATGAGCAGTTCTTC
TRBJ2-2 | - | - | TRBV12-5 | CASGLVLGRDRNTGELFF | TGTGCTAGTGGTTTGGTACTCGGCAGGGATCGGAACACCGGGGAGCTGTTTTTT
TRBJ1-1 | - | TRBD1 | TRBV19 | CASSQIPGQGYTEAFF | TGTGCCAGTAGCCAAATCCCGGGACAGGGGTACACTGAAGCTTTCTTT
TRBJ1-4 | - | - | TRBV9 | CASSPGTRKLFF | TGTGCCAGCAGCCCCGGGACACGTAAACTGTTTTTT
TRBJ1-1 | - | TRBD1 | TRBV7-9 | CASSSQTGRNTEAFF | TGTGCCAGCAGCTCGCAGACAGGGAGAAACACTGAAGCTTTCTTT
TRBJ1-3 | once | - | TRBV7-2 | CASSSRGTGNTIYF | TGTGCCAGCAGCTCAAGGGGAACTGGAAACACCATATATTTT
TRBJ2-7 | - | TRBD2 | TRBV6-5 | CASSRGGLVGEQYF | TGTGCCAGCAGCCGCGGGGGGCTGGTGGGAGAGCAGTACTTC
TRBJ1-1 | - | TRBD1 | TRBV18 | CASSLGQANMNTEAFF | TGTGCCAGCTCACTGGGACAGGCGAACATGAACACTGAAGCTTTCTTT
TRBJ1-4 | - | - | TRBV5-1 | CASSPGLGGEKLFF | TGCGCCAGCAGCCCGGGCCTTGGAGGGGAAAAACTGTTTTTT
TRBJ1-5 | few | TRBD1 | TRBV28 | CASSSWTGGNQPQHF | TGTGCCAGCAGTTCCTGGACAGGGGGCAATCAGCCCCAGCATTTT
TRBJ2-7 | - | - | TRBV12-3/TRBV12-4 | CASADRLGEQYF | TGTGCCAGCGCCGACAGGTTGGGGGAGCAGTACTTC
TRBJ2-1 | - | TRBD2 | TRBV19 | CASMSAGGRPTEQFF | TGTGCCAGTATGTCAGCGGGGGGGCGTCCTACTGAGCAGTTCTTC
TRBJ1-1 | - | - | TRBV20-1 | CSASKGVGVNTEAFF | TGCAGTGCTAGTAAGGGGGTAGGGGTGAACACTGAAGCTTTCTTT
TRBJ2-7 | once | - | TRBV30 | CAWTSGQYGEQYF | TGTGCCTGGACCAGCGGGCAGTATGGCGAGCAGTACTTC
TRBJ2-3 | - | - | TRBV21-1 | CASSKARDRGPDTQYF | TGTGCCAGCAGCAAAGCCCGGGACAGGGGTCCAGATACGCAGTATTTT
TRBJ2-1 | once | - | TRBV5-4 | CASSLWHEQFF | TGTGCCAGCAGCTTGTGGCATGAGCAGTTCTTC
TRBJ1-5 | - | - | TRBV21-1 | CASIPVEVSNQPQHF | TGTGCCAGCATCCCCGTTGAGGTTAGCAATCAGCCCCAGCATTTT
TRBJ1-1 | - | - | TRBV11-2 | CASSQAYGGPAFF | TGTGCCAGCAGCCAGGCGTATGGCGGGCCGGCTTTCTTT
TRBJ1-6 | - | TRBD1 | TRBV2 | CASRRTGGPKADSPLHF | TGTGCCAGCAGGCGGACAGGGGGCCCAAAGGCAGATTCACCCCTCCACTTT
TRBJ1-2 | - | TRBD1 | TRBV24-1 | CATSDPRDRVYGYTF | TGTGCCACCAGTGATCCGAGAGACAGGGTTTACGGCTACACCTTC
TRBJ2-2 | - | TRBD2 | TRBV5-4 | CASSPGLVAGELFF | TGTGCCAGCAGCCCGGGACTAGTCGCCGGGGAGCTGTTTTTT
TRBJ1-3 | - | - | TRBV3-1/TRBV3-2 | CASSQDQTGNTIYF | TGTGCCAGCAGCCAAGATCAAACTGGAAACACCATATATTTT
TRBJ1-1 | - | - | TRBV10-3 | CAIKTGATEAFF | TGTGCCATCAAGACAGGTGCCACTGAAGCTTTCTTT
TRBJ2-7 | few | TRBD1 | TRBV9 | CASSAGQFAYEQYF | TGTGCCAGCAGCGCGGGACAGTTTGCCTACGAGCAGTACTTC
TRBJ1-6 | - | TRBD1 | TRBV5-1 | CASSSGQTGSSYNSPLHF | TGCGCCAGCAGCTCGGGACAGACAGGAAGCTCCTATAATTCACCCCTCCACTTT
TRBJ2-4 | few | TRBD1 | TRBV18 | CASSPSAQGNIQYF | TGTGCCAGCTCACCGTCAGCACAGGGGAACATTCAGTACTTC
TRBJ1-1 | - | - | TRBV24-1 | CATSSRNTEAFF | TGTGCCACCAGTAGTAGGAACACTGAAGCTTTCTTT
TRBJ1-2 | - | - | TRBV30 | CAWSAETNYGYTF | TGTGCCTGGAGTGCGGAGACGAACTATGGCTACACCTTC
TRBJ2-3 | - | TRBD1 | TRBV29-1 | CSVEEGQGVSTDTQYF | TGCAGCGTTGAAGAGGGACAGGGAGTAAGCACAGATACGCAGTATTTT
TRBJ1-2 | - | - | TRBV5-4 | CASRKSGAGGYTF | TGTGCCAGCAGGAAGAGCGGGGCTGGCGGCTACACCTTC
TRBJ2-1 | - | TRBD2 | TRBV2 | CASTISGGAYNEQFF | TGTGCCAGCACTATTAGCGGGGGGGCTTACAATGAGCAGTTCTTC
TRBJ1-1 | once | - | TRBV2 | CASSEYRVNTEAFF | TGTGCCAGCAGTGAATACAGGGTGAACACTGAAGCTTTCTTT
TRBJ1-5 | - | - | TRBV5-6 | CASSFSRRGNQPQHF | TGTGCCAGCAGCTTTTCTAGGCGGGGCAATCAGCCCCAGCATTTT
TRBJ1-4 | - | TRBD1 | TRBV2 | CATGQGGEKLFF | TGTGCCACCGGACAGGGGGGTGAAAAACTGTTTTTT